In its sample, the clone carrying this T cell receptor (beta chain) is medium-sized. The source of the sample is a study of blood T cell repertoires in COVID-19. Looked up from germline, CDR1 is SQVTM and CDR2 is ANQGSEA. Trimming pared 6 bases from V and 10 bases from J, leaving 19 bases between. The CDR3 has 13 residues. TCRdb's table, derived via immunoSEQ multiplex PCR, lists solely in-frame clones and lacks some. The repertoire holds over 85,000 clones, with around 85% as singletons. Material: peripheral blood. The sequence derives from a man older than 75 with acute or convalescent COVID-19. This rearrangement joins TRBV29-1 to TRBJ2-1; D may be TRBD2 (6 bases). The CDR3 nucleotides read TGCAGCGTGCCTGGGACTGCCTTACGGGAGCAGTTCTTC. The encoded protein is CSVPGTALREQFF.